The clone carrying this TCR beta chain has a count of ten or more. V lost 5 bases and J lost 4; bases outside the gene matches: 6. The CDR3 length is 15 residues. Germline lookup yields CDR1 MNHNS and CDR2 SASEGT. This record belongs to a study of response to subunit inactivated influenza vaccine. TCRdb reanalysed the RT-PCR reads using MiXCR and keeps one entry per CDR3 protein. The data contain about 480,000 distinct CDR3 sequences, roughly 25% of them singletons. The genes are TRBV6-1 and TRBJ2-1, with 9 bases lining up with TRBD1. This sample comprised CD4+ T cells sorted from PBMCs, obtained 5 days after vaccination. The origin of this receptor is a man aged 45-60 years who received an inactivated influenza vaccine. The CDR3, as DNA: TGTGCCAGCAGTCCCCCGGGACAGGGTTACAATGAGCAGTTCTTC. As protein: CASSPPGQGYNEQFF.